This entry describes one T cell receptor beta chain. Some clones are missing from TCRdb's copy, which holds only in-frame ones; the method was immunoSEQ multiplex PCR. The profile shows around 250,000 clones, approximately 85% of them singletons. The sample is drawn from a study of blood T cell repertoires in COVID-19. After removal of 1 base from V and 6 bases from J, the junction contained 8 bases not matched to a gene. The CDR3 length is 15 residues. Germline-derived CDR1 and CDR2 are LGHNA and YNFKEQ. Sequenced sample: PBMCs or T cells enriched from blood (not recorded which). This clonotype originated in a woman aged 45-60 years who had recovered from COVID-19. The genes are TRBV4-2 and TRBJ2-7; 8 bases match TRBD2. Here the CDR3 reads CASSQVAGGTTEQYF. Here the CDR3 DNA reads TGTGCCAGCAGCCAAGTGGCGGGAGGAACCACCGAGCAGTACTTC.